A selection of T cell receptor beta chains follows, all from one sample in a study of blood T cell repertoires in COVID-19. The protocol was immunoSEQ multiplex PCR, while the TCRdb copy is restricted to in-frame clones and leaves out a portion. The sample lists around 250,000 clones, about 88% occurring once. The specimen was peripheral blood. The receptors shown here come from a man younger than 35 with active or convalescent COVID-19. CDR3s include the opening cysteine and the closing phenylalanine or tryptophan. A D gene is named only where the DNA matches it firmly. Clone size is stated in some rows and not others, as once, few, many or a class when expanded.

j_call clone_size d_call v_call cdr3_nt cdr3_aa
TRBJ2-2 - TRBD2 TRBV7-3 TGTGCCAGCAGCTTACTAGTCAGCTCCCTAGCGGGTAACACCGGGGAGCTGTTTTTT CASSLLVSSLAGNTGELFF
TRBJ2-1 - - TRBV7-9 TGTGCCAGCAGCTCCGAGACTAGCAATGAGCAGTTCTTC CASSSETSNEQFF
TRBJ2-1 - - TRBV10-3 TGTGCCATCAGCGATTTCGGCGGGGATGAGCAGTTCTTC CAISDFGGDEQFF
TRBJ1-6 - - TRBV2 TGTGCCAGCAGCCAGGACAGTTCCTCGGGGTCACCCCTCCACTTT CASSQDSSSGSPLHF
TRBJ1-2 - - TRBV4-1 TGCGCCAGCAGCCAAGCAGGGTCCAACTATGGCTACACCTTC CASSQAGSNYGYTF
TRBJ2-2 - - TRBV27 TGTGCCAGCAGCTTAGGAGGGTCGAACACCGGGGAGCTGTTTTTT CASSLGGSNTGELFF
TRBJ2-1 - - TRBV3-1/TRBV3-2 TGTGCCAGCAGCCACACAGCTTACAATGAGCAGTTCTTC CASSHTAYNEQFF
TRBJ1-3 - - TRBV5-1 TGCGCCAGCAGCCCTAGACTTACTGGAAACACCATATATTTT CASSPRLTGNTIYF
TRBJ2-1 few TRBD1 TRBV7-9 TGTGCCAGCAGGACAGGGAACAATGAGCAGTTCTTC CASRTGNNEQFF
TRBJ2-2 - - TRBV4-2 TGTGCCAGCAGCCAAGTATCGGTTCGGGAAAGTACCGGGGAGCTGTTTTTT CASSQVSVRESTGELFF
TRBJ2-5 - - TRBV6-5 TGTGCCAGCAGCGGGATCAACCAAGAGACCCAGTACTTC CASSGINQETQYF
TRBJ1-1 - - TRBV4-1 TGCGCCAGCAGCCAAGATCGGGGGGCGGTTTCGGAAGCTTTCTTT CASSQDRGAVSEAFF
TRBJ2-7 - - TRBV4-1 TGCGCCAGCAGGGCCGCGGGCGAGCAGTACTTC CASRAAGEQYF
TRBJ2-3 - TRBD2 TRBV10-3 TGTGCCATCAGGAGCGGGGTCGGTACAGATACGCAGTATTTT CAIRSGVGTDTQYF
TRBJ2-7 few TRBD2 TRBV7-4 TGTGCCAGCAGCTTTAGCGGGAGGGCCTACGAGCAGTACTTC CASSFSGRAYEQYF
TRBJ1-2 - TRBD1 TRBV6-5 TGTGCCAGCATTTCACCGGGACAGGGGGAGGGTGGCTACACCTTC CASISPGQGEGGYTF
TRBJ2-7 - TRBD2 TRBV4-1 TGCGCCAGCGCTAAACTAGCGGACTCCTACGAGCAGTACTTC CASAKLADSYEQYF
TRBJ1-4 once - TRBV28 TGTGCCAGCAGTCCCTCGAGTAATAATGAAAAACTGTTTTTT CASSPSSNNEKLFF
TRBJ1-3 - - TRBV9 TGTGCCAGCAGCGTAGGAGCTGGGGCTTCTGGAAACACCATATATTTT CASSVGAGASGNTIYF
TRBJ1-1 - TRBD1 TRBV4-2 TGTGCCAGCAGCCAAGCGGAGGGGGCCAGCACTGAAGCTTTCTTT CASSQAEGASTEAFF
TRBJ1-6 few - TRBV28 TGTGCCAGCAGTTCCTCAGGGGAGAATTCACCCCTCCACTTT CASSSSGENSPLHF
TRBJ1-6 - - TRBV18 TGTGCCAGCTCACCAGCGGGAGGTCTAAATTCACCCCTCCACTTT CASSPAGGLNSPLHF
TRBJ2-7 - - TRBV25-1 TGTGCCAGCAGTTGGGACTCCGAGCAGTACTTC CASSWDSEQYF
TRBJ2-2 - - TRBV10-3 TGTGCCATCAGTGATAGCTTCATCGTCGGGGAGCTGTTTTTT CAISDSFIVGELFF
TRBJ1-1 - - TRBV5-6 TGTGCCAGCAGCTCGATCAGGGTCAACACTGAAGCTTTCTTT CASSSIRVNTEAFF
TRBJ2-7 - - TRBV30 TGTGCCTGGAGTATCGGGGGATACGAGCAGTACTTC CAWSIGGYEQYF
TRBJ2-7 - - TRBV18 TGTGCCAGCTCACCAGAAATCATCAGGGTAGGTTCCTACGAGCAGTACTTC CASSPEIIRVGSYEQYF
TRBJ2-3 - TRBD1 TRBV5-1 TGCGCCAGCAGCCTAGGACAGGAAGATACGCAGTATTTT CASSLGQEDTQYF
TRBJ1-2 - - TRBV21-1 TGTGCCAGCAGCTGCTCCTCGCCTAACCTTAACTATGGCTACACCTTC CASSCSSPNLNYGYTF
TRBJ2-5 - - TRBV27 TGTGCCAGCAGTTTATCCCTGGCGTCGGGGACCCAGTACTTC CASSLSLASGTQYF
TRBJ1-2 - - TRBV25-1 TGTGCCAGCAGTACGGGGGGCAACTATGGCTACACCTTC CASSTGGNYGYTF
TRBJ1-2 - - TRBV6-5 TGTGCCAGCAGTTACTCTTCCCGTGGCCCCTATGGCTACACCTTC CASSYSSRGPYGYTF
TRBJ2-1 - - TRBV7-2 TGTGCCAGCAGCTTCATTGGCGGGGCCTACAATGAGCAGTTCTTC CASSFIGGAYNEQFF
TRBJ1-1 - - TRBV19 TGTGCCAGTAGAAACCGAGGGTTCAGACTAGAAGCTTTCTTT CASRNRGFRLEAFF
TRBJ1-2 - - TRBV5-5 TGTGCCAGCAGTACCGGGACACCAGGACTCTATGGCTACACCTTC CASSTGTPGLYGYTF
TRBJ2-3 once - TRBV25-1 TGTGCCAGCAGTGAGGTGGGACTTTCCACAGATACGCAGTATTTT CASSEVGLSTDTQYF
TRBJ2-1 - TRBD2 TRBV19 TGTGCCAGTAGTATGATGAGCGGGATCTCCTACAATGAGCAGTTCTTC CASSMMSGISYNEQFF
TRBJ1-5 - TRBD1 TRBV28 TGTGCCAGCAGCCGACAGGGATTTAGCAATCAGCCCCAGCATTTT CASSRQGFSNQPQHF
TRBJ1-2 - TRBD1 TRBV27 TGTGCCACAGGGACAGCTTCGGGCCACATCTTC CATGTASGHIF
TRBJ2-1 - TRBD2 TRBV9 TGTGCCAGCACTCCCCCGGCGGCGGGAGAGGGGTTCTTC CASTPPAAGEGFF
TRBJ2-5 - TRBD2 TRBV27 TGTGCCAGCCCCTCGGGGGGAGGGAGGAAGACCCAGTACTTC CASPSGGGRKTQYF
TRBJ2-7 - - TRBV9 TGTGCCAGCAGCGTGGGACTGGGCTCCTACGAGCAGTACTTC CASSVGLGSYEQYF